One T cell receptor (beta chain) is described in this entry. These data come from a study of blood T cell repertoires in COVID-19. Across the whole study: Samples of COVID-19 (acute and convalescent) were obtained from the United States, Italy and Spain. Nucleic acid was either cDNA or gDNA, and it came from T cells, B-cell-depleted T cells, or PBMCs.

Profiled with immunoSEQ multiplex PCR; TCRdb holds only in-frame clones, not every one. This repertoire shows about 240,000 clones, 75% to 90% found once; its top ten account for around 4%. Recovered Cohort 3 donors showed two negative PCRs, clearance, or symptom resolution. CDR1 is SGDLS and CDR2 is YYNGEE in the germline V gene. The V gene lost 0 bases and the J gene lost 7 bases, with 10 bases spanning the gap. The CDR3 contains 14 residues. This chain connects TRBV9 to TRBJ2-2; D may be TRBD1 (6 bases). Sequences were obtained from PBMCs or T cells enriched from blood (not recorded which). The sequence came from a young woman who had recovered from COVID-19. CDR3 loop: CASSVDGGHGELFF. CDR3 coding DNA: TGTGCCAGCAGCGTAGATGGGGGCCACGGGGAGCTGTTTTTT.